The 20 T cell receptor beta chains below were found in one sample sequenced in a study of cytomegalovirus exposure and HLA in healthy donors. The PCR made use of 60 Vbeta and 13 Jbeta primers. Data came from immunoSEQ multiplex PCR; TCRdb stores just in-frame clones and leaves some out. The repertoire holds approximately 180,000 clones, with 80% to 90% as singletons. Sequencing was done on a sample of PBMCs. These receptors originate from a girl between 5 and 17 years old in good health and CMV-seropositive.

V gene TRBV2 combines with J gene TRBJ1-5, with 8 bases matching TRBD1. The CDR3 sequence is 14 residues long. Germline CDR1 is SNHLY and CDR2 is FYNNEI. The V segment lost 5 bases and the J segment 2 bases; nucleotides outside the gene matches: 2. The CDR3 loop is CASSPTGGNQPQHF. The CDR3 bases are TGTGCCAGCAGTCCGACAGGGGGCAATCAGCCCCAGCATTTT.

The chain uses TRBV28 and TRBJ1-2; D is ambiguous. CDR1 and CDR2 from the germline V gene are MDHEN and SYDVKM. The CDR3 sequence is 11 residues long. Trimming shortened V by 3 bases and J by 8 bases, and 7 bases separated the two germline ends. This CDR3 reads CASSFENGYTF. The DNA for the CDR3 is TGTGCCAGCAGTTTTGAGAACGGCTACACCTTC.

The chain recombines TRBV6-5 with TRBJ2-1; D perhaps matches TRBD1 (5 bases). V dropped 4 bases and J dropped 0 bases, with 10 bases sitting between them. The CDR3 is made up of 15 amino acids. In germline, CDR1 is MNHEY, CDR2 SVGAGI. For the CDR3, the DNA is TGTGCCAGCAGTTTCGTAGGGGCCTCCTACAATGAGCAGTTCTTC. Its protein is CASSFVGASYNEQFF.

This clone was seen just once. The chain recombines TRBV11-2 with TRBJ2-3, with D possibly being TRBD2 (6 bases). From germline, CDR1 is SGHAT and CDR2 FQNNGV. The CDR3 has 15 residues. Between the trimmed V and J ends, which lost 5 bases and 1 base, there was a span of 13 bases. CDR3 sequence: CASSGSGSGTDTQYF. Here the CDR3 DNA reads TGTGCCAGCAGCGGGAGCGGGTCCGGCACAGATACGCAGTATTTT.

This chain links TRBV7-3 with TRBJ1-1, with 8 bases matching TRBD1. The CDR3 runs 14 residues. Germline V gene sequence: CDR1 SGHTA, CDR2 FQGTGA. After removal of 3 bases from V and 1 base from J, the junction contained 1 base not matched to a gene. As DNA, the CDR3 is TGTGCCAGCAGCTTCGGACAGGGGAACACTGAAGCTTTCTTT. Translation gives CASSFGQGNTEAFF.

This chain joins TRBV11-3 and TRBJ1-2; unclear D gene. Germline V gene data show CDR1 as SGHNT and CDR2 as YENEEA. The CDR3 loop spans 13 amino acids. Deletions cut 3 bases from V and 4 bases from J, with 9 bases between. CDR3 loop: CASSFRGIYGYTF. Written as DNA, the CDR3 is TGTGCCAGCAGCTTCAGAGGGATCTATGGCTACACCTTC.

The V call is TRBV11-2, the J call TRBJ1-1; weak D call: TRBD1 (5 bases). Germline assignment: CDR1 SGHAT and CDR2 FQNNGV. The CDR3 extends over 11 amino acids. Trimming cost V 9 bases and J 4 bases, with 9 bases left between them. The CDR3 is CASRGGTEAFF. The CDR3 DNA follows: TGTGCCAGTCGGGGGGGCACTGAAGCTTTCTTT.

The chain joins TRBV9 to TRBJ1-3, with a weak D call TRBD1 (5 bases). CDR1 SGDLS and CDR2 YYNGEE come from the germline V gene. CDR3 length: 16 amino acids. Trimming stripped 4 bases from V and 4 bases from J, with 18 bases between. The chain's CDR3 is CASSSAGGAKGNTIYF. DNA for the CDR3: TGTGCCAGCAGCTCCGCGGGAGGGGCTAAGGGAAACACCATATATTTT.

This clone was seen only once. A read error may produce the germline difference seen at one junction end. CDR3 protein: CASLPISGTGGRSAF. CDR3 DNA: TGTGCCAGTCTTCCGATTTCCGGGACAGGGGGGAGAAGCGCCTTC. The chain joins TRBV2 to TRBJ1-2; TRBD1 matches at 11 bases. Germline V lookup: CDR1 SNHLY, CDR2 FYNNEI. The CDR3 contains 15 residues. Filled out from reference TRBV2 and TRBJ1-2, the complete variable domain reads EPEVTQTPSHQVTQMGQEVILRCVPISNHLYFYWYRQILGQKVEFLVSFYNNEISEKSEIFDDQFSVERPDGSNFTLKIRSTKLEDSAMYFCASLPISGTGGRSAFGSGTRLTVV.

The chain is built from TRBV6-6 and TRBJ1-4; D uncertain. The CDR3 spans 15 residues. The V end lost 2 bases, the J end lost 3 bases, and 10 bases lay between the germline ends. Germline V lookup: CDR1 MNHNY, CDR2 SVGAGI (reference sequence). The CDR3 DNA follows: TGTGCCAGCAGTTACCCTGAGGGCCCTAATGAAAAACTGTTTTTT. Its protein is CASSYPEGPNEKLFF.

CDR3 DNA: TGTGCCAGCAGCGTAGACAGGGGGTTATTGTCGACCCAGTACTTC. Protein sequence: CASSVDRGLLSTQYF. The rearrangement joins TRBV9 to TRBJ2-5; 8 positions match TRBD1. Germline CDR1 reads SGDLS; CDR2 reads YYNGEE. The CDR3 is 15 amino acids. J gave up 7 bases and V 0 bases, and 8 bases lay outside the gene matches.

V is TRBV18 and J is TRBJ1-2, with a possible D match to TRBD1 (6 bases). This CDR3 is built from 15 residues. V was clipped by 2 bases and J by 2 bases, with 12 bases between them. Germline CDR1 and CDR2: KGHSH and LQKENI. The CDR3 region is CASSPIVDSNYGYTF. DNA for the CDR3: TGTGCCAGCTCACCAATTGTGGACAGCAACTATGGCTACACCTTC.

The gene calls are TRBV7-3 and TRBJ2-1; 9 positions match TRBD2. Trimming took 5 bases from V and 4 from J; bases not matched to a gene: 6. CDR3 length: 15 residues. CDR1 and CDR2 from the germline V gene are SGHTA and FQGTGA. The CDR3 region has the DNA TGTGCCAGCAGCCCCTCCGCGGGGGGGTACAATGAGCAGTTCTTC. It yields the protein CASSPSAGGYNEQFF.

This clone was counted a single time. The genes are TRBV23-1 and TRBJ2-7, with 7 bases fitting TRBD2. TRBV23-1 is an open reading frame, and its role is uncertain. Trimming at V came to 7 bases and at J to 9 bases, leaving 27 bases not matched to a gene. The CDR3 length is 18 residues. The CDR3 is CASIHGAGKGWEERGQYF. DNA for the CDR3: TGCGCCAGCATCCACGGGGCAGGGAAGGGCTGGGAGGAGCGGGGGCAGTACTTC.

V and J are TRBV5-4 and TRBJ2-3; 9 nucleotides match TRBD1. J lost 4 bases, V lost 3 bases, and 9 bases had no gene match. Germline V gene sequence: CDR1 SGHNT, CDR2 YYREEE (reference sequence). The CDR3 has 16 residues. In nucleotides, the CDR3 is TGTGCCAGCAGCTGGCCGGGACAGGGAGGATCAGATACGCAGTATTTT. Protein product: CASSWPGQGGSDTQYF.

This sequence joins TRBV19 and TRBJ1-1; 9 bases agree with TRBD1. This CDR3 comprises 15 residues. V lost 5 bases, J lost 4 bases, and 8 bases stayed unmatched. CDR1 is LNHDA, CDR2 SQIVND, per germline (reference sequence). CDR3 residues: CASSPRDRAGTEAFF. The CDR3 DNA sequence: TGTGCCAGTAGTCCCCGGGACAGGGCTGGCACTGAAGCTTTCTTT. The entire variable domain, with the rest obtained from reference TRBV19 and TRBJ1-1, is as follows: DGGITQSPKYLFRKEGQNVTLSCEQNLNHDAMYWYRQDPGQGLRLIYYSQIVNDFQKGDIAEGYSVSREKKESFPLTVTSAQKNPTAFYLCASSPRDRAGTEAFFGQGTRLTVV.

This clone was observed a handful of times. The V gene is TRBV12-5, the J gene TRBJ1-3; D is unresolved. V lost 7 bases, J lost 3 bases, and 7 bases lay in between. The CDR3 has 12 residues. Germline CDR1 is LGHNT and CDR2 is FRNRAP. This CDR3 is CASATGGNTIYF. As DNA, the CDR3 is TGTGCTAGTGCCACGGGTGGAAACACCATATATTTT.

The rearrangement joins TRBV6-5 to TRBJ1-6, with D uncertain. This CDR3 is 15 amino acids long. Germline V lookup: CDR1 MNHEY, CDR2 SVGAGI. V was pared by 7 bases and J by 7 bases, with 17 bases between. DNA for the CDR3: TGTGCCAGCACCCCAAGCAGGCCCGGCAATTCACCCCTCCACTTT. It codes for CASTPSRPGNSPLHF.

The chain links TRBV5-4 to TRBJ1-5; 7 bases are a match to TRBD1. J lost 6 bases, V lost 5 bases, and 8 bases had no gene match. Germline V CDR1 and CDR2: SGHNT, YYREEE (reference sequence). CDR3 size: 14 residues. CDR3 DNA: TGTGCCAGCAGTAGACAGGGAGACAGTCAGCCCCAGCATTTT. Protein: CASSRQGDSQPQHF.

The rearrangement links TRBV19 to TRBJ1-6; D is ambiguous. V lost 5 bases and J lost 0, with 5 bases in between. Looked up from germline, CDR1 is LNHDA and CDR2 is SQIVND (reference sequence). This CDR3 comprises 14 residues. The CDR3 loop reads CASSWSSYNSPLHF. The CDR3 nucleotides read TGTGCCAGTAGTTGGAGCTCCTATAATTCACCCCTCCACTTT.